This T cell receptor beta chain is from a study of glioma-infiltrating T cells. This clonotype was found a few times. Using RNA template, CDR3s of TCR alpha and beta were amplified with iRepertoire arm-PCR. TCRdb processed the multiplex PCR reads anew with MiXCR; each CDR3 protein has one entry. The sample holds 300,000 to 450,000 distinct CDR3 sequences, 41% seen once. V shed 1 base and J shed 4 bases, with 4 bases lying between them. This CDR3 contains 12 residues. CDR1 is SGHVS, CDR2 FNYEAQ, per germline. The TCR sequence derives from a human donor with low-grade glioma or glioblastoma, undergoing nonglioma brain surgery, or in good health (not recorded which). The source material was glioma tissue, nonneoplastic brain tissue, or PBMCs (not recorded which). The chain joins TRBV7-6 to TRBJ1-2; D gene uncertain. In nucleotides, the CDR3 is TGTGCCAGCAGCTTAGGCCGCTATGGCTACACCTTC. This gives the protein CASSLGRYGYTF.